A single sample gave rise to the 24 T cell receptor beta chains below, sequenced in a study of long-term antiretroviral therapy in people with HIV. At the survey level, the v3.0 immunoSEQ assay was run. Clones were sequenced by immunoSEQ multiplex PCR, and TCRdb holds only the in-frame ones, with some missing. The table includes 20,000 to 25,000 clones, 82% detected once. Sequencing was performed on unsorted PBMCs, taken about 2.4 years after starting antiretroviral therapy. The source of these receptors is a man aged 35 to 55 with HIV.

This chain uses TRBV6-6 with TRBJ2-6; D assignment may be TRBD1 or TRBD2 (5 bases each). Trimming removed 6 bases at V and 0 bases at J, with 12 bases between. Per the germline V gene, CDR1 is MNHNY and CDR2 is SVGAGI (reference sequence). The CDR3 length is 16 residues. The CDR3 DNA is TGTGCCAGCAGGCCCAGGGAGCGCTCTGGGGCCAACGTCCTGACTTTC. As protein: CASRPRERSGANVLTF.

The chain has TRBV4-2 and TRBJ2-1, with D possibly being TRBD2 (5 bases). The CDR3 runs to 14 residues. Trimming stripped 7 bases from V and 5 bases from J, with 15 bases between. The germline CDR1 and CDR2 sequences are LGHNA and YNFKEQ. The chain's CDR3 is CASKFGFGNNEQFF. The CDR3 region has the DNA TGTGCCAGCAAATTCGGATTCGGGAACAATGAGCAGTTCTTC.

The CDR3 nucleotides read TGTGCCAGCAGCTTGCAGCCCTTCGACAGGGCACTATATTTCGATGAGCAGTTCTTC. Amino acids: CASSLQPFDRALYFDEQFF. The chain links TRBV5-4 to TRBJ2-1; TRBD1 matches 7 bases. This CDR3 spans 19 amino acids. V dropped 1 base and J dropped 8; count of bases not matched to a gene: 21. Germline V lookup: CDR1 SGHNT, CDR2 YYREEE (reference sequence).

The chain employs TRBV4-3 and TRBJ2-2; no definite D call. The CDR3 spans 15 residues. Trimming left V 0 bases short and J 5 bases short, with 10 bases between. CDR1 is LGHNA and CDR2 is YSLEER in the germline V gene. In DNA, the CDR3 is TGCGCCAGCAGCCAAGAAGGCTCGATGACCGGGGAGCTGTTTTTT. Translation gives CASSQEGSMTGELFF.

The chain combines TRBV10-3 with TRBJ2-7; D is ambiguous. CDR3 length: 11 amino acids. The germline CDR1 and CDR2 sequences are ENHRY and SYGVKD. The ends were cut back, 3 bases at V and 4 bases at J, with 4 bases in the middle. The CDR3 DNA sequence: TGTGCCATCAGTGAACAGTACGAGCAGTACTTC. Residues: CAISEQYEQYF.

CDR3 sequence (DNA): TGTGCCAGCAGCCTCCGGACAGGAGCAGGGGAGACCCAGTACTTC. As protein: CASSLRTGAGETQYF. The J gene is TRBJ2-5, the V gene TRBV14; the match to TRBD1 covers 7 bases. Unmatched junction bases numbered 10, after V lost 4 bases and J lost 5 bases. The CDR3 sequence is 15 residues long. The V gene's germline CDR1 is SGHDN and CDR2 FVKESK.

The CDR3: CASSHPVTNYGYTF. The CDR3 DNA reads as TGCGCCAGCAGCCACCCCGTGACTAACTATGGCTACACCTTC. The chain carries TRBV4-1 and TRBJ1-2, with no clear D. V was cut by 3 bases and J by 0 bases, with 8 bases left in between. The germline gives CDR1 MGHRA, CDR2 YSYEKL. This CDR3 spans 14 amino acids.

This clone appeared once. The V and J genes are TRBV19 and TRBJ2-6; TRBD1 agrees at 9 bases. J gave up 3 bases and V 5 bases, and 8 bases lay outside the gene matches. CDR3 size: 17 residues. Germline lookup yields CDR1 LNHDA and CDR2 SQIVND (reference sequence). The CDR3 is CASSWDRVGGGANVLTF. CDR3 in DNA: TGTGCCAGTAGTTGGGACAGGGTAGGCGGTGGGGCCAACGTCCTGACTTTC.

The genes are TRBV30 and TRBJ1-4, with no clear D. V was pared by 2 bases and J by 6 bases, with 13 bases between. This CDR3 region has 14 residues. Germline assignment: CDR1 GTSNPN and CDR2 SVGIG (reference sequence). CDR3 nucleotide sequence: TGTGCCTGGAGTAGCTTGAACTATGATGAAAAACTGTTTTTT. Encoded protein: CAWSSLNYDEKLFF.

This clone was counted a few times. The CDR3 DNA sequence: TGTGCCTGGATGGGCCCTAACTATGGCTACACCTTC. Protein: CAWMGPNYGYTF. The chain recombines TRBV30 with TRBJ1-2; no reliable D call. CDR1 GTSNPN and CDR2 SVGIG come from the germline V gene (reference sequence). V was cut by 4 bases and J by 0 bases, with 6 bases left in between. The CDR3 is 12 amino acids. The variable domain in full, with the rest retrieved from reference TRBV30 and TRBJ1-2, is SQTIHQWPATLVQPVGSPLSLECTVEGTSNPNLYWYRQAAGRGLQLLFYSVGIGQISSEVPQNLSASRPQDRQFILSSKKLLLSDSGFYLCAWMGPNYGYTFGSGTRLTVV.

The chain recombines TRBV15 with TRBJ1-3; D is unresolved. Germline V CDR1 and CDR2: LNHNV, YYDKDF (reference sequence). The CDR3 covers 15 residues. V lost 1 base, J lost 0 bases, and 7 bases lay in between. DNA for the CDR3: TGTGCCACCAGCAGAGTAGATGACTCTGGAAACACCATATATTTT. Its protein product is CATSRVDDSGNTIYF. Using reference TRBV15 and TRBJ1-3 for the parts outside the CDR3, the full variable domain is DAMVIQNPRYQVTQFGKPVTLSCSQTLNHNVMYWYQQKSSQAPKLLFHYYDKDFNNEADTPDNFQSRRPNTSFCFLDIRSPGLGDTAMYLCATSRVDDSGNTIYFGEGSWLTVV.

The chain carries TRBV10-3 and TRBJ1-1; tentatively, D is TRBD1 (6 bases). This CDR3 region has 11 residues. V was shortened by 9 bases and J by 14 bases, with 19 bases between the two germline ends. Germline loops: CDR1 ENHRY, CDR2 SYGVKD. CDR3 bases: TGTGCCATGGGGACACCCTTGAACGTCTTCTTT. It codes for CAMGTPLNVFF.

In its sample, this clone is medium-sized. V gene TRBV28 combines with J gene TRBJ1-2, with a weak D call TRBD1 (5 bases). V lost 3 bases and J lost 3, with 8 bases in between. The germline CDR1 and CDR2 sequences are MDHEN and SYDVKM. The CDR3 is 13 residues long. CDR3 residues: CASSFQGYYGYTF. As DNA, the CDR3 is TGTGCCAGCAGTTTCCAGGGTTACTATGGCTACACCTTC.

V usage is TRBV5-1 and J usage is TRBJ2-7; 8 bases line up with TRBD2. Germline values: CDR1 SGHRS, CDR2 YFSETQ. V trimming: 4 bases; J trimming: 3 bases; junction bases outside the gene matches: 3. This CDR3 has 13 residues. The CDR3 protein is CASSGGLGYEQYF. The CDR3 DNA reads TGCGCCAGCAGCGGGGGACTAGGCTACGAGCAGTACTTC.

The rearrangement uses TRBV18 and TRBJ1-2; the match to TRBD1 covers 8 bases. V shed 6 bases, J shed 4 bases, and the junction held 4 bases outside the gene matches. Germline CDR1 KGHSH, CDR2 LQKENI. The CDR3 totals 13 residues. The CDR3 reads CASSRGPGYGYTF. CDR3 sequence (DNA): TGTGCCAGCTCCAGGGGGCCTGGCTATGGCTACACCTTC. Using reference TRBV18 and TRBJ1-2 for the parts outside the CDR3, the full variable domain is NAGVMQNPRHLVRRRGQEARLRCSPMKGHSHVYWYRQLPEEGLKFMVYLQKENIIDESGMPKERFSAEFPKEGPSILRIQQVVRGDSAAYFCASSRGPGYGYTFGSGTRLTVV.

The chain carries TRBV30 and TRBJ2-5; 7 nucleotides match TRBD2. J gave up 2 bases and V 0 bases, and 12 bases lay outside the gene matches. This CDR3 has 17 residues. CDR1 is GTSNPN and CDR2 is SVGIG in the germline V gene (reference sequence). Here the CDR3 DNA reads TGTGCCTGGAGTGTACCTCTAGCGGCCCCAAGTCAAGAGACCCAGTACTTC. It encodes CAWSVPLAAPSQETQYF.

V is TRBV6-5 and J is TRBJ1-4; D is unclear. Germline V gives CDR1 MNHEY, CDR2 SVGAGI. The CDR3 covers 15 residues. V gave up 8 bases and J gave up 2 bases, with 15 bases separating them. CDR3 coding DNA: TGTGCCAGCGGGAGTTGGGCGCATACTAATGAAAAACTGTTTTTT. Translation: CASGSWAHTNEKLFF.

This chain uses TRBV30 with TRBJ2-3; 8 bases are a match to TRBD2. Germline V CDR1 and CDR2: GTSNPN, SVGIG (reference sequence). J lost 2 bases, V lost 7 bases, and 11 bases had no gene match. CDR3 length: 15 amino acids. The CDR3 nucleotides read TGTGCCTTCCAACGGGGGGGATGGACCACAGATACGCAGTATTTT. Protein: CAFQRGGWTTDTQYF.

The V gene is TRBV30, the J gene TRBJ2-5; no definite D call. V lost 0 bases to trimming and J lost 5 bases, with 10 bases between them. The CDR3 is made up of 13 amino acids. Per the germline V gene, CDR1 is GTSNPN and CDR2 is SVGIG (reference sequence). This chain's CDR3 is CAWSVQSAETQYF. In nucleotides, the CDR3 is TGTGCCTGGAGTGTGCAGTCAGCGGAGACCCAGTACTTC.

The chain couples TRBV5-1 to TRBJ2-1, with 9 bases aligning to TRBD2. V was clipped by 6 bases and J by 2 bases; unmatched bases: 12. The CDR3 loop spans 17 amino acids. Per the germline V gene, CDR1 is SGHRS and CDR2 is YFSETQ. This CDR3 is CASNTGAGGPAYNEQFF. The CDR3, as DNA: TGCGCCAGCAATACAGGGGCGGGAGGGCCCGCCTACAATGAGCAGTTCTTC.

The chain links TRBV27 to TRBJ1-1, with a possible D match to TRBD1 (5 bases). V was clipped by 8 bases and J by 0 bases, with 10 bases between them. Per the germline V gene, CDR1 is MNHEY and CDR2 is SMNVEV (reference sequence). This CDR3 is 13 amino acids long. The CDR3 sequence: CASFPGVNTEAFF. The CDR3 coding sequence is TGTGCCAGCTTTCCGGGGGTGAACACTGAAGCTTTCTTT.

J is TRBJ2-2 and V is TRBV6-6; 8 nucleotides line up with TRBD1. Trimming removed 6 bases from V and 3 bases from J; junction bases left unmatched: 9. From germline, CDR1 is MNHNY and CDR2 SVGAGI (reference sequence). The CDR3 contains 16 residues. The CDR3 loop is CASSLGTGPHTGELFF. In DNA, the CDR3 is TGTGCCAGCAGCCTAGGGACAGGCCCTCACACCGGGGAGCTGTTTTTT.

The chain's CDR3 is CATGAGEETQYF. The CDR3 DNA reads TGTGCCACCGGGGCCGGAGAAGAGACCCAGTACTTC. V gene TRBV15 combines with J gene TRBJ2-5; D may be TRBD1 (5 bases). The germline gives CDR1 LNHNV, CDR2 YYDKDF (reference sequence). This CDR3 spans 12 amino acids. The V and J ends lost 8 bases and 3 bases respectively, with 10 bases between them. Full variable domain (outside the CDR3, taken from reference TRBV15 and TRBJ2-5): DAMVIQNPRYQVTQFGKPVTLSCSQTLNHNVMYWYQQKSSQAPKLLFHYYDKDFNNEADTPDNFQSRRPNTSFCFLDIRSPGLGDTAMYLCATGAGEETQYFGPGTRLLVL.

This clone was counted once. The chain links TRBV13 to TRBJ2-7; possible D gene TRBD1, 7 bases. There are 14 residues in the CDR3. V shed 7 bases and J shed 4 bases, with 17 bases lying between them. The germline V gene encodes CDR1 PRHDT and CDR2 FYEKMQ (reference sequence). The CDR3 coding sequence is TGTGCCAGCACCAGGGGGGTGACAAATTACGAGCAGTACTTC. Residues: CASTRGVTNYEQYF.